These 8 T cell receptor beta chains were sequenced from one sample in a study of Ad26.COV2.S vaccination and SARS-CoV-2 variants. This sample's treatment: 19 received Ad26.COV2.S at low or high dose, single or two shots; roughly five received placebo; per-sample allocation not given. Repertoires come from day 63 after the first vaccine or placebo injection. Clones were sequenced by immunoSEQ multiplex PCR, and TCRdb holds only the in-frame ones, with some missing. Of a few hundred thousand clones in the sample, about 89% were seen once. The source was peripheral blood, collected in a trial of Ad26.COV2.S vaccine versus placebo. Receptors originate from a person aged 18-65 years who received the Ad26.COV2.S COVID-19 vaccine or a placebo.

The V gene is TRBV7-3, the J gene TRBJ2-1; D possibly corresponds to TRBD1 (6 bases). The CDR3 is 18 amino acids. The V end lost 1 base, the J end lost 0 bases, and 16 bases lay between the germline ends. CDR1 is SGHTA and CDR2 is FQGTGA in the germline V gene. DNA of the CDR3: TGTGCCAGCAGCTTAAGGCTGACAGGAACTAGCTCCTACAATGAGCAGTTCTTC. This translates into CASSLRLTGTSSYNEQFF. Full variable domain (missing parts from reference TRBV7-3 and TRBJ2-1): GAGVSQTPSNKVTEKGKYVELRCDPISGHTALYWYRQSLGQGPEFLIYFQGTGAADDSGLPNDRFFAVRPEGSVSTLKIQRTERGDSAVYLCASSLRLTGTSSYNEQFFGPGTRLTVL.

The chain combines TRBV5-1 with TRBJ2-7; 11 bases match TRBD2. J lost 3 bases, V lost 2 bases, and 4 bases had no gene match. Germline V CDR1 and CDR2: SGHRS, YFSETQ. The CDR3 has 15 amino acids. The CDR3 here is CASSLTGTSGYEQYF. CDR3 DNA: TGCGCCAGCAGCTTAACCGGGACTAGCGGCTACGAGCAGTACTTC. The entire variable domain, with the rest obtained from reference TRBV5-1 and TRBJ2-7, is as follows: KAGVTQTPRYLIKTRGQQVTLSCSPISGHRSVSWYQQTPGQGLQFLFEYFSETQRNKGNFPGRFSGRQFSNSRSEMNVSTLELGDSALYLCASSLTGTSGYEQYFGPGTRLTVT.

The chain has TRBV12-5 and TRBJ1-1; maybe TRBD1 (6 bases). The V end lost 6 bases, the J end lost 4 bases, and 21 bases lay between the germline ends. Per the germline V gene, CDR1 is LGHNT and CDR2 is FRNRAP. CDR3 size: 16 residues. CDR3 sequence (DNA): TGTGCTAGTGGGGGAAAGCAGGGGCCGGTTAGCACTGAAGCTTTCTTT. This sequence encodes CASGGKQGPVSTEAFF.

The J gene is TRBJ2-1, the V gene TRBV5-4; D not resolved. Germline V CDR1 and CDR2: SGHNT, YYREEE (reference sequence). The CDR3 is 12 residues long. V lost 5 bases and J lost 4, with 7 bases in between. The CDR3 region has the DNA TGTGCCAGCAGTTCTCGGTACAATGAGCAGTTCTTC. This encodes CASSSRYNEQFF.

This clone turned up a few times. The CDR3 DNA sequence: TGTGCCAGCAGTGAAGCGCCCGGGAGGGCGGATTCACCCCTCCACTTT. This gives the protein CASSEAPGRADSPLHF. The chain recombines TRBV6-1 with TRBJ1-6, with unresolved D. The ends were cut back, 0 bases at V and 8 bases at J, with 14 bases in the middle. Germline lookup yields CDR1 MNHNS and CDR2 SASEGT. The length of the CDR3 is 16 residues.

This sequence joins TRBV6-1 and TRBJ2-7; no clear D gene. From germline, CDR1 is MNHNS and CDR2 SASEGT. V lost 1 base, J lost 0 bases, and 7 bases lay in between. The length of the CDR3 is 14 residues. The CDR3 bases are TGTGCCAGCAGTGAAGGCGGAAGCTCCTACGAGCAGTACTTC. Translating it yields CASSEGGSSYEQYF.

This sequence joins TRBV27 and TRBJ2-3; 10 bases match TRBD2. Losses at the gene ends were 3 bases for V and 0 bases for J; bases not matched to a gene: 3. The CDR3 covers 16 residues. CDR1 and CDR2 (germline): MNHEY, SMNVEV (reference sequence). CDR3 nucleotide sequence: TGTGCCAGCAGTTTGGGACTAGCGATGAGCACAGATACGCAGTATTTT. This codes for CASSLGLAMSTDTQYF.

A single count supports this clone. The chain carries TRBV5-5 and TRBJ2-6, with D unclear. The ends were cut back, 4 bases at V and 3 bases at J, with 20 bases in the middle. Germline CDR1 SGHKS, CDR2 YYEKEE (reference sequence). CDR3 length: 18 residues. The CDR3 sequence: CASSRQAEPLFGANVLTF. The CDR3 coding sequence is TGTGCCAGCAGCAGGCAGGCAGAGCCGCTCTTTGGGGCCAACGTCCTGACTTTC.